These T cell receptor beta chains were read from a single sample in a study of T cell changes during pregnancy in multiple sclerosis. Profiled with immunoSEQ multiplex PCR; TCRdb holds only in-frame clones, not every one. Of about 75,000 clones listed, about 89% are singletons. The sequencing used peripheral blood, collected in the first trimester of pregnancy. Receptors were obtained from a female donor in good health, enrolled as a control in a pregnancy study. The CDR3 runs from the conserved cysteine through the conserved F or W. A D gene is named only where the DNA matches it firmly. Rows give clone size only sometimes, using once, few, many, or a class for an expanded clone.

j_call clone_size cdr3_length v_call d_call cdr3_nt cdr3_aa
TRBJ2-3 . 16 TRBV27 TRBD2 TGTGCCAGCACCTACTCGGGGGGATTTGGCACAGATACGCAGTATTTT CASTYSGGFGTDTQYF
TRBJ1-6 . 15 TRBV28 . TGTGCCAGCAGCTCTTTACAGGGCCTCAATTCACCCCTCCACTTT CASSSLQGLNSPLHF
TRBJ1-5 once 15 TRBV18 TRBD1 TGTGCCAGCTCACCAGGGCAGGGGGAACGGCAGCCCCAGCATTTT CASSPGQGERQPQHF
TRBJ2-1 once 18 TRBV4-2 TRBD2 TGTGCCAGCAGCCAAGGTCGGGAAGCGGGGGGGCTCGAGAATGAGCAGTTCTTC CASSQGREAGGLENEQFF
TRBJ2-3 . 13 TRBV27 . TGTGCCAGCAGTAGACAGGATCTAGATACGCAGTATTTT CASSRQDLDTQYF
TRBJ2-3 . 13 TRBV9 . TGTGCCAGCAGCCCGCAAGGGGCAGATACGCAGTATTTT CASSPQGADTQYF
TRBJ2-2 once 16 TRBV6-4 TRBD1 TGTGCCAGCCGGGTGGGTCCGGGACAGGACACCGGGGAGCTGTTTTTT CASRVGPGQDTGELFF
TRBJ2-3 . 16 TRBV6-5 . TGTGCCAGCAGTTACGGGGGGTGGGGGATCACAGATACGCAGTATTTT CASSYGGWGITDTQYF
TRBJ1-1 . 15 TRBV28 TRBD1 TGTGCCAGCAGCCATTACGCAGGGGGTAACACTGAAGCTTTCTTT CASSHYAGGNTEAFF
TRBJ2-5 . 14 TRBV7-2 TRBD2 TGTGCCAGCAGCTTGGCGGGGGGGCCGGAGACCCAGTACTTC CASSLAGGPETQYF
TRBJ2-3 . 16 TRBV4-3 TRBD1 TGCGCCAGCAGCCAAGATAGGACAGGGGGGAGGGATACGCAGTATTTT CASSQDRTGGRDTQYF
TRBJ2-7 . 14 TRBV28 . TGTGCCAGCAGGGCGACGGGGGAATCCTACGAGCAGTACTTC CASRATGESYEQYF
TRBJ2-5 . 16 TRBV28 . TGTGCCAGCAGCGGAACAGGGCCCTATCGTGCGGGGACCCAGTACTTC CASSGTGPYRAGTQYF
TRBJ1-4 . 15 TRBV28 . TGTGCCAGCAGTCTTACAGGGCAAGTAGATGAAAAACTGTTTTTT CASSLTGQVDEKLFF
TRBJ2-5 . 14 TRBV7-2 TRBD1 TGTGCCAGCAGCTTAGGGACAGGGAAAGAGACCCAGTACTTC CASSLGTGKETQYF
TRBJ2-1 . 13 TRBV19 . TGTGCCAGTAGTATGGTCCGCGGGTCTGAGCAGTTCTTC CASSMVRGSEQFF
TRBJ1-2 . 15 TRBV19 . TGTGCCAGTAGTGATAGGTGGCAGGCGAGCTATGGCTACACCTTC CASSDRWQASYGYTF
TRBJ1-2 . 14 TRBV7-9 . TGTGCCAGCAGCTTAAGCGGCGGTAACTATGGCTACACCTTC CASSLSGGNYGYTF
TRBJ2-5 . 14 TRBV7-7 . TGTGCTAGCAGCTTAGGTTCTTACCAAGAGACCCAGTACTTC CASSLGSYQETQYF
TRBJ2-7 . 15 TRBV6-1 . TGTGCCAGCAGTGAAGTAGATCCCTCCTCCTACGAGCAGTACTTC CASSEVDPSSYEQYF
TRBJ1-6 . 13 TRBV27 TRBD1 TGTGCCAGCAGTGACAGGGGGGGTTCACCCCTCCACTTT CASSDRGGSPLHF
TRBJ2-2 . 13 TRBV6-6 . TGTGCCAGCAGTTATGGGGGGACCGGGGAGCTGTTTTTT CASSYGGTGELFF
TRBJ1-2 . 18 TRBV4-1 . TGCGCCAGCAGCCAAGATGGGGGGGCCAAGCTTTCCTCCTATGGCTACACCTTC CASSQDGGAKLSSYGYTF
TRBJ2-2 . 17 TRBV7-2 . TGTGCCAGCAGCTTAGATGGGCCCCCCTCGAACACCGGGGAGCTGTTTTTT CASSLDGPPSNTGELFF
TRBJ1-4 . 14 TRBV19 . TGTGCCAGTAGTATTGGGCAGAGAAATGAAAAACTGTTTTTT CASSIGQRNEKLFF
TRBJ2-1 once 16 TRBV7-9 TRBD1 TGTGCCAGCAGCGCGCCGACAGGGATCAGGGGCAATGAGCAGTTCTTC CASSAPTGIRGNEQFF